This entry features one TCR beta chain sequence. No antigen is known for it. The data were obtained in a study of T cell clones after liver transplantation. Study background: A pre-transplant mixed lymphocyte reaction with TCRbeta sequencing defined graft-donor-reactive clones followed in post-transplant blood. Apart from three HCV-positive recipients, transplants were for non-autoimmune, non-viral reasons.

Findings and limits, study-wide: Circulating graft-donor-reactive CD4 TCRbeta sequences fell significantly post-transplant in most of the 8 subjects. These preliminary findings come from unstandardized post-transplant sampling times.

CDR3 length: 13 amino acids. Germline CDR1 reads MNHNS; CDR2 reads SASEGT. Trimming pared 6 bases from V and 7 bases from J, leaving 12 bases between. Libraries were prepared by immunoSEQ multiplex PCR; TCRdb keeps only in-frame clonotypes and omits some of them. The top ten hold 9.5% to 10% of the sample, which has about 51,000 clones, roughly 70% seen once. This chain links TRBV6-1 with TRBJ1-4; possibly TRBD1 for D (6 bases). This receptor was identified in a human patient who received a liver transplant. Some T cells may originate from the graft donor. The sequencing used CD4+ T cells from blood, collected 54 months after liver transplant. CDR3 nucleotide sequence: TGTGCCAGCAGACAGGGCCAGGGTGAAAAACTGTTTTTT. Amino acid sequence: CASRQGQGEKLFF.